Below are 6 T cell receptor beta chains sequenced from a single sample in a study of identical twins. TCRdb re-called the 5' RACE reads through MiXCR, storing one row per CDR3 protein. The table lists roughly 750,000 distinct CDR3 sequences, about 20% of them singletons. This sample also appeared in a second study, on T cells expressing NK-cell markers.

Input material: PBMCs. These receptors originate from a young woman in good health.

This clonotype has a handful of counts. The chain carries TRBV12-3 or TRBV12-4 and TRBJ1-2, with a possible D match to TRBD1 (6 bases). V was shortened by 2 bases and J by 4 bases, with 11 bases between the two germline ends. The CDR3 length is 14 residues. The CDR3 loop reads CASSLRGHAYGYTF. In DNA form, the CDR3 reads TGTGCCAGCAGTTTACGGGGGCACGCCTATGGCTACACCTTC.

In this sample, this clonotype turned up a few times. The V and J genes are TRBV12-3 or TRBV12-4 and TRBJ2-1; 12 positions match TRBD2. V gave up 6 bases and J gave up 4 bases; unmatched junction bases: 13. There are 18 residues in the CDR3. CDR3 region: CASSSPLAGGPGYNEQFF. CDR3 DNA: TGTGCCAGCAGCTCCCCCCTAGCGGGAGGGCCTGGGTACAATGAGCAGTTCTTC.

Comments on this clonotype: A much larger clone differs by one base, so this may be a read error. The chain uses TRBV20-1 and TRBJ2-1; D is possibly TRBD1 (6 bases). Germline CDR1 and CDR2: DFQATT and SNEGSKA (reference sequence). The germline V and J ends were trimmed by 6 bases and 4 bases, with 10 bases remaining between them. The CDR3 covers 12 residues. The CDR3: CSAWTEYNEQFF. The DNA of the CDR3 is TGCAGTGCGTGGACAGAGTACAATGAGCAGTTCTTC.

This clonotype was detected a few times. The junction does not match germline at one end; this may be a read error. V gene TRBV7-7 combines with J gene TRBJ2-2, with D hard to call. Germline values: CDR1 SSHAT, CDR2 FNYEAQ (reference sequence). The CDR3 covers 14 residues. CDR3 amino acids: CASSWQIATGELFF. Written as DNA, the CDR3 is TGTGCTAGCAGTTGGCAAATCGCCACCGGGGAGCTGTTTTTT. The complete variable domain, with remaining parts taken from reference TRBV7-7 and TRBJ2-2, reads GAGVSQSPRYKVTKRGQDVTLRCDPISSHATLYWYQQALGQGPEFLTYFNYEAQPDKSGLPSDRFSAERPEGSISTLTIQRTEQRDSAMYRCASSWQIATGELFFGEGSRLTVL.

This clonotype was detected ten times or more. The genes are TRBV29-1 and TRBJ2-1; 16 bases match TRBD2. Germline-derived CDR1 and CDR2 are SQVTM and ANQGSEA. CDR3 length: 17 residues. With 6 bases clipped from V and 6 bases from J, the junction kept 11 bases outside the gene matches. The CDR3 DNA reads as TGCAGCGTGGGGGGACTAGCGGGAGGGAGGCCTTCCAATGAGCAGTTCTTC. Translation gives CSVGGLAGGRPSNEQFF.

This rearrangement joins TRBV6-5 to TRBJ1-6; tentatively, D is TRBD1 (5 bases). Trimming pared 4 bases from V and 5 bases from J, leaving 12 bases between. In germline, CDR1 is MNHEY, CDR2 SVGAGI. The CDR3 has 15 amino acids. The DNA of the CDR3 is TGTGCCAGCAGTTCTGACAGCTTAAATAATTCACCCCTCCACTTT. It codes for CASSSDSLNNSPLHF.